The 18 T cell receptor beta chains reported below all come from one sample, sequenced in a study of cytomegalovirus exposure and HLA in healthy donors. Primers included in the PCR were 60 Vbeta and 13 Jbeta primers. Profiled with immunoSEQ multiplex PCR; TCRdb holds only in-frame clones, not every one. Found here are some 180,000 clones, 70% to 85% of them singletons; the top ten hold less than 4.5%. Sequenced: PBMCs. The receptors were gathered from a woman aged 55-69 years in good health and CMV-seropositive.

V is TRBV6-1 and J is TRBJ1-5; D remains ambiguous. V was shortened by 4 bases and J by 0 bases, with 7 bases between the two germline ends. This CDR3 contains 14 residues. Germline V gene data show CDR1 as MNHNS and CDR2 as SASEGT. The CDR3 DNA reads TGTGCCAGCAGTGCAGATTATAGCAATCAGCCCCAGCATTTT. Translating it yields CASSADYSNQPQHF.

V and J are TRBV6-5 and TRBJ2-7; maybe TRBD2 (5 bases). Germline V gives CDR1 MNHEY, CDR2 SVGAGI. CDR3 length: 13 amino acids. The V end lost 7 bases, the J end lost 5 bases, and 15 bases lay between the germline ends. The DNA of the CDR3 is TGTGCCAGCAAGCGGACCCTCAACGACGAGCAGTACTTC. Its protein is CASKRTLNDEQYF.

The V gene is TRBV2, the J gene TRBJ2-2; the D gene is possibly TRBD1 (6 bases). This CDR3 has 14 amino acids. V lost 7 bases to trimming and J lost 3 bases, with 12 bases between them. From germline, CDR1 is SNHLY and CDR2 FYNNEI. CDR3 bases: TGTGCCAGCATTAGGGGGATGGACACCGGGGAGCTGTTTTTT. It encodes CASIRGMDTGELFF.

The J gene is TRBJ1-2, the V gene TRBV27; 9 nucleotides line up with TRBD1. Germline CDR1 MNHEY, CDR2 SMNVEV (reference sequence). V lost 5 bases to trimming and J lost 6 bases; unmatched junction nucleotides: 7. The CDR3 totals 14 residues. CDR3 sequence reads: CASSPGTGWHGYTF. The CDR3 DNA sequence: TGTGCCAGCAGTCCAGGGACAGGGTGGCATGGCTACACCTTC.

Only a few counts were recorded for this clone. The chain combines TRBV19 with TRBJ1-1, with D tentatively TRBD1 (6 bases). The CDR3 runs 15 residues. CDR1 is LNHDA, CDR2 SQIVND, per germline (reference sequence). V shed 6 bases and J shed 7 bases, with 21 bases lying between them. DNA for the CDR3: TGTGCCAGTAGGAAGACAGGAGGTTGGTATGGTGAAGCTTTCTTT. It translates to CASRKTGGWYGEAFF.

This chain links TRBV9 with TRBJ2-7, with 7 nucleotides matching TRBD2. V trimming: 0 bases; J trimming: 2 bases; junction bases outside the gene matches: 5. The CDR3 loop spans 15 amino acids. Germline CDR1 is SGDLS and CDR2 is YYNGEE. As DNA, the CDR3 is TGTGCCAGCAGCGTAGACGGGGGGATTACCTACGAGCAGTACTTC. Translating it yields CASSVDGGITYEQYF.

This clone came up once. V and J are TRBV29-1 and TRBJ1-1; D unclear. Germline assignment: CDR1 SQVTM and CDR2 ANQGSEA. V was trimmed by 5 bases and J by 4 bases, leaving 14 bases between them. The CDR3 has 13 residues. CDR3 amino acids: CSVPGSIATEAFF. CDR3 DNA: TGCAGCGTTCCGGGATCTATTGCCACTGAAGCTTTCTTT.

This rearrangement joins TRBV5-1 to TRBJ2-5, with 8 positions matching TRBD1. The J call may be wrong; the DNA end is better matched by TRBJ2-7. Germline V gene lookup returns CDR1 SGHRS and CDR2 YFSETQ. This CDR3 has 15 residues. The chain's CDR3 is CASSTNGQGGDEQYF. The CDR3 DNA sequence: TGCGCCAGCAGCACAAACGGACAGGGTGGCGACGAGCAGTACTTC.

CDR3 bases: TGTGCCAGCAGCTTAGAGAGCCTGACTAGCAGGGGTGAGCAGTTCTTC. It codes for CASSLESLTSRGEQFF. The chain combines TRBV11-3 with TRBJ2-1; TRBD2 is a possible D gene (7 bases). Germline CDR1 reads SGHNT; CDR2 reads YENEEA. CDR3 length: 16 amino acids. V was shortened by 0 bases and J by 9 bases, with 18 bases between the two germline ends.

This clone appeared a few times. The J gene is TRBJ1-1, the V gene TRBV21-1; TRBD1 reflects the table's D call only, with no check against the DNA. TRBV21-1 is classified as a pseudogene. This CDR3 comprises 14 residues. CDR3 amino acids: CASLKTGGRTEAFF. DNA of the CDR3: TGTGCCAGCTTAAAGACAGGAGGCCGCACTGAAGCTTTCTTT.

This clone was observed once. The gene calls are TRBV2 and TRBJ2-7; tentative D call: TRBD1 (6 bases). CDR1 and CDR2 (germline): SNHLY, FYNNEI. Trimming removed 5 bases at V and 4 bases at J, with 15 bases between. CDR3 size: 14 residues. The CDR3 sequence is CASSPRQVGYEQYF. The CDR3 bases are TGTGCCAGCAGTCCGAGACAGGTTGGGTACGAGCAGTACTTC.

V is TRBV7-9 and J is TRBJ2-7, with D unclear. With 6 bases removed from V and 0 bases from J, the gap between germline ends came to 12 bases. Germline V gives CDR1 SEHNR, CDR2 FQNEAQ (reference sequence). The CDR3 totals 14 residues. CDR3 sequence reads: CASRATQSSYEQYF. The CDR3 DNA reads as TGTGCCAGCAGGGCTACACAGAGCTCCTACGAGCAGTACTTC.

This chain joins TRBV28 and TRBJ2-1, with TRBD2 matching 15 bases. Germline V CDR1 and CDR2: MDHEN, SYDVKM. The CDR3 is made up of 17 amino acids. V dropped 2 bases and J dropped 8; count of bases not matched to a gene: 7. DNA of the CDR3: TGTGCCAGCAGTTTAGATGTAGGACTAGCGGGAGGGGATGAGCAGTTCTTC. It is translated as CASSLDVGLAGGDEQFF.

This chain joins TRBV12-5 and TRBJ1-3, with TRBD1 as a possible D gene (5 bases). The CDR3 totals 13 residues. Germline V gives CDR1 LGHNT, CDR2 FRNRAP. The V end lost 1 base, the J end lost 9 bases, and 10 bases lay between the germline ends. This chain's CDR3 is CASGLDRMGTIYF. CDR3 bases: TGTGCTAGTGGTTTGGACAGGATGGGCACCATATATTTT.

Only a few counts were recorded for this clone. Other DNA variants within this sample encode the same CDR3. The chain employs TRBV2 and TRBJ2-7, with a weak D call TRBD1 (6 bases). The CDR3 runs to 12 residues. Trimming shortened V by 4 bases and J by 3 bases, and 7 bases separated the two germline ends. CDR1 is SNHLY and CDR2 is FYNNEI in the germline V gene. The CDR3 loop is CASSAQGYEQYF. As DNA, the CDR3 is TGTGCCAGCAGTGCACAGGGCTACGAGCAGTACTTC.

V usage is TRBV19 and J usage is TRBJ1-4; TRBD1 aligns across 9 bases. The V segment lost 6 bases and the J segment 3 bases; nucleotides outside the gene matches: 5. CDR3 length equals 15 residues. Germline V gene sequence: CDR1 LNHDA, CDR2 SQIVND (reference sequence). The CDR3 DNA reads TGTGCCAGTAGGGACAGGGGTTTGGCTAATGAAAAACTGTTTTTT. This sequence encodes CASRDRGLANEKLFF.

This chain connects TRBV12-5 to TRBJ2-2; 10 bases line up with TRBD2. Germline V lookup: CDR1 LGHNT, CDR2 FRNRAP. Trimming cost V 5 bases and J 5 bases; bases outside gene matches: 14. CDR3 length: 18 amino acids. This CDR3 is CASGPGSVAGGGTGELFF. CDR3 DNA sequence: TGTGCTAGTGGTCCCGGTTCGGTAGCGGGAGGTGGGACCGGGGAGCTGTTTTTT.

The chain recombines TRBV6-1 with TRBJ1-2; D may be TRBD1 (6 bases). Per the germline V gene, CDR1 is MNHNS and CDR2 is SASEGT. V was clipped by 6 bases and J by 7 bases, with 18 bases between them. CDR3 length: 14 residues. In DNA form, the CDR3 reads TGTGCCAGCAGGGAAACACAGGGACGAGGTGGCTACACCTTC. This codes for CASRETQGRGGYTF.